Listed below are T cell receptor beta chains from one sample, sequenced in a study of OX40 agonist ivuxolimab in advanced cancers. Data came from immunoSEQ multiplex PCR; TCRdb stores just in-frame clones and leaves some out. The data hold 60,000 to 85,000 clones, with around 87% observed a single time. Source: CD4+ or CD8+ T cells sorted from blood, taken in a trial of the OX40 agonist ivuxolimab. The receptors were sampled from an adult with an advanced solid tumor such as melanoma, head and neck, liver or kidney cancer. The CDR3 runs from the conserved cysteine through the conserved F or W. The D gene is left open where the match is weak. Clone size is given for some rows only: seen once, a few or many times, or a class if the clone is expanded.

clone size,D gene,J gene,V gene,CDR3 DNA,CDR3 protein
NA,NA,TRBJ1-2,TRBV7-8,TGTGCCAGCAGCTTAACGACAGCCTATGGCTACACCTTC,CASSLTTAYGYTF
NA,TRBD1,TRBJ1-4,TRBV19,TGTGCCAGTATAGGACAGGATGGGACTAATGAAAAACTGTTTTTT,CASIGQDGTNEKLFF
few,NA,TRBJ2-3,TRBV5-1,TGCGCCAGCAGTTACTCCGGGACTCTCACAGATACGCAGTATTTT,CASSYSGTLTDTQYF
NA,NA,TRBJ1-4,TRBV5-1,TGCGCCAGCAGCCTGGGGCCCATTCGGGATGAAAAACTGTTTTTT,CASSLGPIRDEKLFF
NA,NA,TRBJ2-7,TRBV30,TGTGCCTGGAGTCTGGGCCACAACATGTGGTACTTC,CAWSLGHNMWYF
NA,TRBD2,TRBJ2-1,TRBV10-3,TGTGCCATCACTCCGGGACTAGCGGGAGGGCCCTCCATTTCCTACAATGAGCAGTTCTTC,CAITPGLAGGPSISYNEQFF
few,NA,TRBJ2-5,TRBV28,TGTGCCAGCAGCCCTGGACGAAACTTCCAAGAGACCCAGTACTTC,CASSPGRNFQETQYF
NA,TRBD1,TRBJ1-2,TRBV6-1,TGTGCCAGCAGTGAGGACAGGGGTGGCTATGGCTACACCTTC,CASSEDRGGYGYTF
NA,NA,TRBJ1-5,TRBV10-3,TGTGCCATCAGTGACGCCGGAAATCAGCCCCAGCATTTT,CAISDAGNQPQHF
NA,TRBD1,TRBJ1-2,TRBV19,TGTGCCAGTAGTCAGCCCACAGGGGCGGAGGGCTACACCTTC,CASSQPTGAEGYTF
once,NA,TRBJ1-1,TRBV28,TGTGCCAGCAGTCCGCCGGGACCTCCAAACACTGAAGCTTTCTTT,CASSPPGPPNTEAFF
NA,NA,TRBJ1-2,TRBV28,TGTGCCAGCCAGGGGCCCGGTGGCTACACCTTC,CASQGPGGYTF
few,NA,TRBJ1-2,TRBV6-5,TGTGCCAGCAGTTACTCAGGGGACGGATCCTATGGCTACACCTTC,CASSYSGDGSYGYTF
NA,TRBD2,TRBJ2-4,TRBV5-4,TGTGCCAGCAGCTTCCCCGGCGGGGGGCTTAACGCCAAAAACATTCAGTACTTC,CASSFPGGGLNAKNIQYF
once,NA,TRBJ1-3,TRBV9,TGTGCCAGCAGCGGAGCCGGAAACACCATATATTTT,CASSGAGNTIYF
NA,TRBD2,TRBJ2-3,TRBV6-1,TGTGCCAGCAGTGAAGGCAGCGGGGCTAGCACAGATACGCAGTATTTT,CASSEGSGASTDTQYF
few,NA,TRBJ2-2,TRBV7-8,TGTGCCAGCAGCTTAGGGCAGGGGAACACCGGGGAGCTGTTTTTT,CASSLGQGNTGELFF
NA,NA,TRBJ2-7,TRBV7-3,TGTGCCAGCAGCGTGATATGGGCCCCAACGTACGGTTTGAACTTC,CASSVIWAPTYGLNF
NA,NA,TRBJ1-2,TRBV7-9,TGTGCCAGCAGCTCTATCGACTATGGCTACACCTTC,CASSSIDYGYTF
few,NA,TRBJ2-1,TRBV9,TGTGCCAGCAGCGTTCAGGACTTATACAATGAGCAGTTCTTC,CASSVQDLYNEQFF
NA,NA,TRBJ2-3,TRBV18,TGTGCCAGCTCATCCCTAATTAGCACAGATACGCAGTATTTT,CASSSLISTDTQYF
NA,TRBD2,TRBJ2-2,TRBV4-1,TGCGCCAGCAGCCAAGAGCTAGCGGGGGGCACCGGGGAGCTGTTTTTT,CASSQELAGGTGELFF
NA,TRBD1,TRBJ2-7,TRBV6-4,TGTGCCAGCAGCCGGGACAGGGGGGACGAGCAGTACTTC,CASSRDRGDEQYF
NA,NA,TRBJ2-3,TRBV18,TGTGCCAGCTCACCACAGGTCCAGACAGATACGCAGTATTTT,CASSPQVQTDTQYF
NA,NA,TRBJ1-1,TRBV29-1,TGCAGCGTTGAAGCTCAGTCCGGTGTTGAAGCTTTCTTT,CSVEAQSGVEAFF
NA,NA,TRBJ1-3,TRBV5-4,TGTGCCAGCAGCTGGGGACTGAGCTCTGGAAACACCATATATTTT,CASSWGLSSGNTIYF
NA,TRBD2,TRBJ2-1,TRBV9,TGTGCCAGCAGCCCCCAGGGACTAGACGGTACTGAGCAGTTCTTC,CASSPQGLDGTEQFF
NA,TRBD1,TRBJ2-2,TRBV23-1,TGCGCCAGCAGTCAATTGGTTGAACAGGGGGCCACCGGGGAGCTGTTTTTT,CASSQLVEQGATGELFF
NA,TRBD1,TRBJ1-1,TRBV19,TGTGCCAGTAGTCGGATGGCAGGAAAGGGGGCCGGTGAAGCTTTCTTT,CASSRMAGKGAGEAFF
NA,TRBD1,TRBJ1-4,TRBV7-9,TGTGCCAGCAAAGAGACAGGGGCCTCTTATAATGAAAAACTGTTTTTT,CASKETGASYNEKLFF
NA,TRBD1,TRBJ2-7,TRBV7-8,TGTGCCAGCAGCCACAGGGGAGTCTACGAGCAGTACTTC,CASSHRGVYEQYF
NA,NA,TRBJ2-1,TRBV5-6,TGTGCCAGCAGGGGAAGCGGGCTTACTTACAATGAGCAGTTCTTC,CASRGSGLTYNEQFF
NA,NA,TRBJ1-5,TRBV5-1,TGCGCCAGCAGCCCGGCCGGGGATAGCAATCAGCCCCAGCATTTT,CASSPAGDSNQPQHF
NA,TRBD1,TRBJ1-6,TRBV5-4,TGTGCCAGCGGCTCGGGGCAGGGGGCCTCACCCCTCCACTTT,CASGSGQGASPLHF
few,TRBD2,TRBJ2-5,TRBV7-2,TGTGCCAGCAGCCCGACCTGGCTAGCGGGCGAGACCCAGTACTTC,CASSPTWLAGETQYF